Each of the 26 T cell receptor beta chains below was sequenced from the same sample in a study of T cell responses to AZD1222 COVID-19 vaccine. TCRdb's table, derived via immunoSEQ multiplex PCR, lists solely in-frame clones and lacks some. The sample carries approximately 21,000 clones, less than 90% recorded once. The specimen was peripheral blood, collected 28 days after the second AZD1222 dose. The origin of the receptors is an adult who received the AZD1222 COVID-19 vaccine.

The rearrangement links TRBV5-5 to TRBJ2-7; D gene unclear. The CDR3 extends over 11 amino acids. Germline CDR1 SGHKS, CDR2 YYEKEE (reference sequence). V was shortened by 4 bases and J by 3 bases, with 5 bases between the two germline ends. The chain's CDR3 is CASSTNYEQYF. The CDR3 region has the DNA TGTGCCAGCAGCACCAACTACGAGCAGTACTTC.

J is TRBJ1-6 and V is TRBV7-2, with D perhaps TRBD1 (6 bases). The CDR3 loop spans 18 amino acids. Germline V gene sequence: CDR1 SGHTA, CDR2 FQGNSA. Trimming removed 1 base at V and 6 bases at J, with 19 bases between. The CDR3 region has the DNA TGTGCCAGCAGCTTAGGATTGTTGGGCAGGGGCTTTAATTCACCCCTCCACTTT. It translates to CASSLGLLGRGFNSPLHF.

This chain connects TRBV19 to TRBJ2-7, with TRBD2 matching over 9 bases. After removal of 1 base from V and 1 base from J, the junction contained 2 bases not matched to a gene. The CDR3 totals 15 residues. Germline V CDR1 and CDR2: LNHDA, SQIVND (reference sequence). The CDR3 here is CASSIGAGGSYEQYF. The CDR3 region has the DNA TGTGCCAGTAGTATAGGAGCGGGAGGATCCTACGAGCAGTACTTC.

The CDR3 nucleotides are TGTGCCAGCAGTCCCCGGGACAGGGGATACTACGAGCAGTACTTC. Translation gives CASSPRDRGYYEQYF. The J gene is TRBJ2-7, the V gene TRBV28; 10 bases match TRBD1. The V gene end was trimmed by 5 bases and the J gene end by 3 bases; junction bases not matched to a gene: 7. The CDR3 extends over 15 amino acids. In germline, CDR1 is MDHEN, CDR2 SYDVKM.

The chain carries TRBV7-9 and TRBJ1-1; D call uncertain. The V end lost 3 bases, the J end lost 0 bases, and 11 bases lay between the germline ends. The CDR3 consists of 15 residues. Germline assignment: CDR1 SEHNR and CDR2 FQNEAQ (reference sequence). CDR3 in DNA: TGTGCCAGCAGCTTCTTCCAAAACATGAACACTGAAGCTTTCTTT. This translates into CASSFFQNMNTEAFF. The variable domain in full, with the rest retrieved from reference TRBV7-9 and TRBJ1-1, is DTGVSQNPRHKITKRGQNVTFRCDPISEHNRLYWYRQTLGQGPEFLTYFQNEAQLEKSRLLSDRFSAERPKGSFSTLEIQRTEQGDSAMYLCASSFFQNMNTEAFFGQGTRLTVV.

The V call is TRBV30, the J call TRBJ1-2; D might be TRBD1 (5 bases). The germline V and J ends were trimmed by 1 base and 8 bases, with 26 bases remaining between them. This CDR3 has 17 amino acids. Germline V gives CDR1 GTSNPN, CDR2 SVGIG (reference sequence). The CDR3 reads CAWSAGHQASGANGYTF. The CDR3 nucleotides are TGTGCCTGGAGTGCGGGTCATCAGGCGTCCGGGGCTAACGGCTACACCTTC.

This chain links TRBV11-2 with TRBJ2-1; 13 bases fit TRBD2. The CDR3 is 15 residues long. Germline CDR1 reads SGHAT; CDR2 reads FQNNGV. The V gene end was trimmed by 5 bases and the J gene end by 7 bases; junction bases not matched to a gene: 5. Here the CDR3 DNA reads TGTGCCAGCAGCCCTACTAGCGGGAGGGCGAATGAGCAGTTCTTC. Amino acid sequence: CASSPTSGRANEQFF.

The table lists this clone with a count of one. The chain combines TRBV5-8 with TRBJ1-5, with a tentative D call TRBD1 (6 bases). V was cut by 0 bases and J by 6 bases, with 16 bases left in between. The CDR3 runs 16 residues. Per the germline V gene, CDR1 is SGHTS and CDR2 is YDEGEE. CDR3 coding DNA: TGTGCCAGCAGCTTGGGGGACGTGGGGGCGAGTCAGCCCCAGCATTTT. Its protein product is CASSLGDVGASQPQHF.

The chain uses TRBV11-1 and TRBJ2-1; D is unresolved. The germline V and J ends were trimmed by 5 bases and 6 bases, with 11 bases remaining between them. The CDR3 is 13 residues long. From germline, CDR1 is SGHAT and CDR2 FQDESV (reference sequence). DNA for the CDR3: TGTGCCAGCAGCGAGGATCGGTCCAATGAGCAGTTCTTC. Residues: CASSEDRSNEQFF.

J is TRBJ1-6 and V is TRBV30, with no clear D. Germline V gene lookup returns CDR1 GTSNPN and CDR2 SVGIG (reference sequence). The CDR3 length is 12 residues. Trimming removed 7 bases from V and 11 bases from J, with 15 bases in between. CDR3 in DNA: TGTGCCTCGATGGGCACAACGCCACCCCTCCACTTT. Encoded protein: CASMGTTPPLHF.

This clone appeared once. The chain couples TRBV7-3 to TRBJ2-7; D remains ambiguous. The V and J ends lost 5 bases and 5 bases respectively, with 13 bases between them. The CDR3 is 13 amino acids. Per germline, CDR1 SGHTA and CDR2 FQGTGA. The CDR3 region is CASSTGPSDEQYF. The CDR3, as DNA: TGTGCCAGCAGCACCGGACCCTCGGACGAGCAGTACTTC.

This clone was observed a single time. The chain employs TRBV6-1 and TRBJ1-1; the D is unclear. The CDR3 covers 12 residues. The germline V and J ends were trimmed by 1 base and 5 bases, with 5 bases remaining between them. CDR1 and CDR2 from the germline V gene are MNHNS and SASEGT. This chain's CDR3 is CASSEVLTEAFF. The CDR3 coding sequence is TGTGCCAGCAGTGAAGTCTTAACTGAAGCTTTCTTT.

V gene TRBV7-9 combines with J gene TRBJ2-3; D may be TRBD2 (6 bases). V gave up 3 bases and J gave up 8 bases, with 15 bases separating them. Looked up from germline, CDR1 is SEHNR and CDR2 is FQNEAQ (reference sequence). This CDR3 contains 14 residues. CDR3 amino acids: CASSLAAGKGTQYF. CDR3 coding DNA: TGTGCCAGCAGCTTGGCGGCGGGAAAAGGTACGCAGTATTTT.

This chain connects TRBV19 to TRBJ2-7; tentative D call: TRBD1 (5 bases). The CDR3 covers 14 residues. Germline V gives CDR1 LNHDA, CDR2 SQIVND (reference sequence). The V gene lost 3 bases and the J gene lost 1 base, with 10 bases spanning the gap. Here the CDR3 reads CASSMSQGSYEQYF. The CDR3 region has the DNA TGTGCCAGTAGTATGAGTCAGGGATCCTACGAGCAGTACTTC.

This clone was observed a single time. The chain has TRBV7-2 and TRBJ1-5; a possible D gene is TRBD1 (6 bases). Germline loops: CDR1 SGHTA, CDR2 FQGNSA. Trimming took off 5 bases at V and 7 bases at J, with 18 bases between the two ends. The CDR3 is 15 residues long. The CDR3 region has the DNA TGTGCCAGCAGCCTACAGGGTTCGGGTAGCCAGCCCCAGCATTTT. Protein product: CASSLQGSGSQPQHF.

The chain couples TRBV9 to TRBJ2-2; D is possibly TRBD1 (6 bases). The CDR3 is made up of 14 amino acids. V gave up 0 bases and J gave up 4 bases, with 7 bases separating them. Germline lookup yields CDR1 SGDLS and CDR2 YYNGEE. CDR3: CASSVGTATGELFF. Here the CDR3 DNA reads TGTGCCAGCAGCGTAGGGACAGCCACCGGGGAGCTGTTTTTT.

This chain links TRBV19 with TRBJ1-2; 7 nucleotides match TRBD1. V lost 5 bases and J lost 1; bases outside the gene matches: 10. The CDR3 runs to 16 residues. CDR1 is LNHDA and CDR2 is SQIVND in the germline V gene (reference sequence). CDR3 sequence (DNA): TGTGCCAGTAGTGCCTACAGGGGCGCTGTTAACTATGGCTACACCTTC. This gives the protein CASSAYRGAVNYGYTF.

The V call is TRBV6-1, the J call TRBJ2-7, with a possible D match to TRBD2 (6 bases). This CDR3 comprises 16 residues. Germline values: CDR1 MNHNS, CDR2 SASEGT. V was pared by 2 bases and J by 4 bases, with 18 bases between. This CDR3 is CASSELDSPGEYEQYF. CDR3 DNA sequence: TGTGCCAGCAGTGAATTGGACTCCCCGGGGGAATACGAGCAGTACTTC.

This clone has a single count. The chain recombines TRBV19 with TRBJ1-2; D gene ambiguous. The CDR3 is 12 amino acids. Germline V gene lookup returns CDR1 LNHDA and CDR2 SQIVND (reference sequence). The V end was cut by 3 bases, the J end by 6 bases, with 8 bases between. The CDR3 reads CASSMRGDGYTF. Written as DNA, the CDR3 is TGTGCCAGTAGTATGAGAGGAGATGGCTACACCTTC.

The chain has TRBV25-1 and TRBJ2-3; 9 bases map to TRBD2. The germline V gene encodes CDR1 MGHDK and CDR2 SYGVNS. The CDR3 has 15 amino acids. The V segment lost 7 bases and the J segment 5 bases; nucleotides outside the gene matches: 10. The CDR3 here is CASKLAGERRDTQYF. CDR3 in DNA: TGTGCCAGCAAGTTAGCGGGAGAGAGGAGAGATACGCAGTATTTT.

V is TRBV30 and J is TRBJ2-7; possibly TRBD2 for D (5 bases). Germline V gene sequence: CDR1 GTSNPN, CDR2 SVGIG (reference sequence). CDR3 length equals 13 residues. The ends were cut back, 0 bases at V and 5 bases at J, with 11 bases in the middle. The CDR3 region is CAWSVPEGDEQYF. The CDR3 DNA reads as TGTGCCTGGAGTGTCCCTGAGGGTGACGAGCAGTACTTC.

The V and J genes are TRBV24-1 and TRBJ2-2, with D possibly being TRBD1 (5 bases). This CDR3 is built from 15 residues. CDR1 and CDR2 (germline): KGHDR, SFDVKD. V lost 0 bases and J 6 bases, leaving 10 bases between the germline ends. The CDR3 DNA follows: TGTGCCACCAGTGATTTGGCAGGGTTCGCCGGGGAGCTGTTTTTT. Translation: CATSDLAGFAGELFF.

The CDR3 bases are TGTGCCAGTAGTATCCTCTGGACAGGGGGAGATCAGCCCCAGCATTTT. Protein product: CASSILWTGGDQPQHF. The V call is TRBV19, the J call TRBJ1-5, with 10 bases that match TRBD1. Trimming took 3 bases from V and 5 from J; bases not matched to a gene: 7. The germline V gene encodes CDR1 LNHDA and CDR2 SQIVND (reference sequence). The CDR3 extends over 16 amino acids.

The count of this clone is one. The gene calls are TRBV3-1 (or the pseudogene TRBV3-2) and TRBJ2-5, with 10 bases fitting TRBD2. Germline V gene sequence: CDR1 LGHDT, CDR2 YNNKEL (reference sequence). The junction had 2 bases not matched to a gene; V was cut back by 0 bases and J by 1 base. The CDR3 is 16 amino acids. In DNA, the CDR3 is TGTGCCAGCAGCCAAGATTTAGCGGGAGGCCAAGAGACCCAGTACTTC. Translated, it gives CASSQDLAGGQETQYF.

The chain recombines TRBV10-2 with TRBJ2-7, with 14 bases identical to TRBD2. CDR1 and CDR2 from the germline V gene are WSHSY and SAAADI. J lost 5 bases, V lost 6 bases, and 6 bases had no gene match. The length of the CDR3 is 15 residues. CDR3 nucleotide sequence: TGCGCCAGCAGCGAGGGACTAGCGGGAGAGGACGAGCAGTACTTC. It translates to CASSEGLAGEDEQYF.

The rearrangement links TRBV6-5 to TRBJ1-2; possibly TRBD1 for D (6 bases). Germline CDR1 MNHEY, CDR2 SVGAGI. Trimming cost V 2 bases and J 0 bases, with 7 bases left between them. The CDR3 totals 14 residues. The CDR3 loop reads CASSYRGPNYGYTF. The CDR3 DNA follows: TGTGCCAGCAGTTACCGGGGGCCTAACTATGGCTACACCTTC.